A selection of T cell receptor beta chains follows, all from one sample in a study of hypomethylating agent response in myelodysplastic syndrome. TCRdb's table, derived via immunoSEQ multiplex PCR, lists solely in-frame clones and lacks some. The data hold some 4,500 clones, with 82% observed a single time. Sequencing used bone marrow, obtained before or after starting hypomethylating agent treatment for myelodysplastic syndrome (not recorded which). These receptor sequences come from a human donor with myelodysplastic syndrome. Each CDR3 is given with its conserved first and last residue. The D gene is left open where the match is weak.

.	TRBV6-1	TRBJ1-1	CASSETGANTEAFF
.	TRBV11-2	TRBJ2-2	CASSFSRFRTGELFF
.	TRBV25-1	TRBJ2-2	CASSELSRSGELFF
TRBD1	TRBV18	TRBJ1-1	CASSPFQGGDLNTEAFF
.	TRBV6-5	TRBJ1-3	CASSFQSSGNTIYF
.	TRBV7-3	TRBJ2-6	CASSSAGSSGANVLTF
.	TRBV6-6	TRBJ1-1	CASSSTPRHMNTEAFF
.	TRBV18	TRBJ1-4	CASSKDQLTTNEKLFF
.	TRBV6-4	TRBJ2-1	CASSDPGGADEQFF
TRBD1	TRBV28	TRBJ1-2	CASSLRGQGLFYGYTF
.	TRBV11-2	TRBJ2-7	CASSLRALSYEQYF
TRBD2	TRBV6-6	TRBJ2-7	CASSYMGGSSEQYF
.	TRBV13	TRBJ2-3	CASSSSFGYDTQYF
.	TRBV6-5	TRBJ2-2	CASRRAGTGELFF
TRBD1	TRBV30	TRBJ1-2	CAWSGAGGYGYTF
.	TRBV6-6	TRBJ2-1	CASSYNGAYNEQFF
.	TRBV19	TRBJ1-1	CASSDRRNTEAFF
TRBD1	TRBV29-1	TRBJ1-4	CSVGRQGTNEKLFF
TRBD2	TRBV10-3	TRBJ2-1	CAISDGHLAGGDNEQFF
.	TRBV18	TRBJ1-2	CASSPPGGPNYGYTF
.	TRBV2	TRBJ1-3	CASGSGTASGNTIYF
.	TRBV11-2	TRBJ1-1	CASSSGIALDTEAFF
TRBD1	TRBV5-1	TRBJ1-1	CASGQGAGGTEAFF
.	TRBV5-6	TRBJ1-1	CASSLGLRNTEAFF
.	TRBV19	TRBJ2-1	CASSISSTAYNEQFF
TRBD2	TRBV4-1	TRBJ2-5	CASSQDLMGGLETQYF
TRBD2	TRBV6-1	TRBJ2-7	CASSALAGVSEQYF
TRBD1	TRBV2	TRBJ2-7	CASNPRTGAYYEQYF
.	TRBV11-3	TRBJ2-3	CASSFSTDTQYF
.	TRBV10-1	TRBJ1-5	CASSERLWSNQPQHF
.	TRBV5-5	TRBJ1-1	CASSLWGGANTEAFF
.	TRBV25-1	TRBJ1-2	CASSIGVDGYTF
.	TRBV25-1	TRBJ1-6	CASSEISTARSDSPLHF
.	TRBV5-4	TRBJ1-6	CASSSDGSGSPLHF
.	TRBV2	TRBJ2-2	CATQEANTGELFF
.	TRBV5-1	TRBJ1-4	CASNRGVGEKLFF
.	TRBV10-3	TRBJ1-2	CAISEFEFSRGRMDGYTF
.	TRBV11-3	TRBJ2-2	CASSFPGGWNTGELFF
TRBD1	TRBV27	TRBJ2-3	CASSLGQSTDTQYF
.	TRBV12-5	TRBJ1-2	CASGHSSNYGYTF
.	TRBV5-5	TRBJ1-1	CASSLLDNTEAFF
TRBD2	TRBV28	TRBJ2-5	CASSEPVAGGEETQYF
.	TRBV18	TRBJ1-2	CASSLQGKYGYTF
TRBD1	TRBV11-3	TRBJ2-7	CASSAGGFNEQYF
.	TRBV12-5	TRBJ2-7	CASGYGGIDEQYF
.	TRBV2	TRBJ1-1	CASSLPGGPNTEAFF